The next 13 T cell receptor beta chains were all read from a single sample in a study of blood T cell repertoires in COVID-19. Measured with immunoSEQ multiplex PCR; TCRdb has only the in-frame clones, and not every one. The table has some 160,000 clones, 70% to 90% seen once. Material: peripheral blood. The receptors shown here come from a woman aged 70 to 79 with acute or convalescent COVID-19.

This sequence joins TRBV5-1 and TRBJ2-5; D not resolved. Germline CDR1 and CDR2: SGHRS and YFSETQ. CDR3 length: 13 residues. Trimming stripped 0 bases from V and 2 bases from J, with 5 bases between. CDR3 residues: CASSLDTQETQYF. DNA of the CDR3: TGCGCCAGCAGCTTGGATACTCAAGAGACCCAGTACTTC.

This clone showed up just a few times. This chain joins TRBV28 and TRBJ2-7, with 8 positions matching TRBD1. V was pared by 6 bases and J by 2 bases, with 6 bases of the junction left unmatched. Germline V gives CDR1 MDHEN, CDR2 SYDVKM. The CDR3 is 14 amino acids. The CDR3 here is CASRRQGPPYEQYF. CDR3 in DNA: TGTGCCAGCAGACGACAGGGGCCCCCCTACGAGCAGTACTTC. The entire variable domain, with the rest obtained from reference TRBV28 and TRBJ2-7, is as follows: DVKVTQSSRYLVKRTGEKVFLECVQDMDHENMFWYRQDPGLGLRLIYFSYDVKMKEKGDIPEGYSVSREKKERFSLILESASTNQTSMYLCASRRQGPPYEQYFGPGTRLTVT.

V is TRBV7-9 and J is TRBJ2-3; tentative D call: TRBD2 (5 bases). Germline lookup yields CDR1 SEHNR and CDR2 FQNEAQ (reference sequence). The V and J ends lost 1 base and 2 bases respectively, with 7 bases between them. This CDR3 comprises 14 residues. The CDR3 DNA reads TGTGCCAGCAGCTTAGGTAGCGTCACAGATACGCAGTATTTT. Translating it yields CASSLGSVTDTQYF.

The V gene is TRBV7-9, the J gene TRBJ2-7; 8 nucleotides line up with TRBD1. The V gene's germline CDR1 is SEHNR and CDR2 FQNEAQ (reference sequence). This CDR3 contains 13 residues. The junction had 6 bases not matched to a gene; V was cut back by 5 bases and J by 6 bases. CDR3 nucleotide sequence: TGTGCCAGCAGCGGACCAGGGGGCCGCGAGCAGTACTTC. Protein sequence: CASSGPGGREQYF.

The CDR3 sequence: CASSQDGGPSGRETQYF. DNA for the CDR3: TGTGCCAGCAGCCAAGATGGAGGTCCTAGCGGGAGAGAGACCCAGTACTTC. The chain couples TRBV4-2 to TRBJ2-5; 10 bases align to TRBD2. Germline V CDR1 and CDR2: LGHNA, YNFKEQ. The CDR3 runs 17 residues. The ends lost 0 bases at V and 4 bases at J; junction bases unmatched: 8.

The chain links TRBV10-2 to TRBJ2-2, with D hard to call. The V gene's germline CDR1 is WSHSY and CDR2 SAAADI. The length of the CDR3 is 13 residues. The V gene lost 4 bases and the J gene lost 8 bases, with 11 bases spanning the gap. CDR3 sequence: CASSGPVLGELFF. In DNA, the CDR3 is TGCGCCAGCAGTGGGCCTGTGTTGGGGGAGCTGTTTTTT.

V and J are TRBV6-2 or TRBV6-3 and TRBJ1-2; D remains ambiguous. CDR1 and CDR2 from the germline V gene are MNHEY and SVGEGT. CDR3 length equals 14 residues. Between the trimmed V and J ends, which lost 0 bases and 8 bases, there was a span of 13 bases. The CDR3 DNA follows: TGTGCCAGCAGTTACTCAACGGCAGGCGGGGGCTACACCTTC. This translates into CASSYSTAGGGYTF.

The V gene is TRBV19, the J gene TRBJ1-4; tentative D call: TRBD1 (5 bases). Germline V gene data show CDR1 as LNHDA and CDR2 as SQIVND (reference sequence). Trimming shortened V by 3 bases and J by 7 bases, and 15 bases separated the two germline ends. The CDR3 sequence is 15 residues long. The CDR3 DNA reads as TGTGCCAGTAGTATCGGAAGGGGAATTGGTGAAAAACTGTTTTTT. It encodes CASSIGRGIGEKLFF.

This clone was seen just once. The chain has TRBV24-1 and TRBJ2-1; D is perhaps TRBD2 (6 bases). The length of the CDR3 is 13 residues. Between the trimmed V and J ends, which lost 7 bases and 0 bases, there was a span of 6 bases. Per germline, CDR1 KGHDR and CDR2 SFDVKD. CDR3 bases: TGTGCCACCAGCGGGGGCTCCTACAATGAGCAGTTCTTC. Translated, it gives CATSGGSYNEQFF.

V is TRBV28 and J is TRBJ1-1, with TRBD1 matching over 11 bases. CDR3 length: 15 amino acids. From germline, CDR1 is MDHEN and CDR2 SYDVKM. V lost 4 bases and J lost 2; bases outside the gene matches: 3. The CDR3 DNA follows: TGTGCCAGCAGTTCCGGGACAGGGGGAAACACTGAAGCTTTCTTT. As protein: CASSSGTGGNTEAFF.

CDR3 bases: TGTGCCAGTAGCCGGAGGACTAGCGAGAATGAGCAGTTCTTC. Residues: CASSRRTSENEQFF. The rearrangement joins TRBV19 to TRBJ2-1, with 9 bases aligning to TRBD2. CDR3 length: 14 amino acids. Germline-derived CDR1 and CDR2 are LNHDA and SQIVND (reference sequence). J lost 7 bases, V lost 6 bases, and 7 bases had no gene match.

V usage is TRBV2 and J usage is TRBJ1-1; D remains ambiguous. The germline gives CDR1 SNHLY, CDR2 FYNNEI. The V gene lost 4 bases and the J gene lost 2 bases, with 20 bases spanning the gap. CDR3 size: 17 residues. The CDR3 DNA sequence: TGTGCCAGCAGTGTCGTGATTTATGGCAGAAGTAACACTGAAGCTTTCTTT. This sequence encodes CASSVVIYGRSNTEAFF.

The chain joins TRBV2 to TRBJ2-7, with D possibly being TRBD2 (6 bases). With 7 bases removed from V and 7 bases from J, the gap between germline ends came to 20 bases. Germline CDR1 and CDR2: SNHLY and FYNNEI. The CDR3 loop spans 14 amino acids. The CDR3 region is CASTTVSGGSEQYF. CDR3 bases: TGTGCCAGCACGACCGTAAGTGGGGGGAGTGAGCAGTACTTC.